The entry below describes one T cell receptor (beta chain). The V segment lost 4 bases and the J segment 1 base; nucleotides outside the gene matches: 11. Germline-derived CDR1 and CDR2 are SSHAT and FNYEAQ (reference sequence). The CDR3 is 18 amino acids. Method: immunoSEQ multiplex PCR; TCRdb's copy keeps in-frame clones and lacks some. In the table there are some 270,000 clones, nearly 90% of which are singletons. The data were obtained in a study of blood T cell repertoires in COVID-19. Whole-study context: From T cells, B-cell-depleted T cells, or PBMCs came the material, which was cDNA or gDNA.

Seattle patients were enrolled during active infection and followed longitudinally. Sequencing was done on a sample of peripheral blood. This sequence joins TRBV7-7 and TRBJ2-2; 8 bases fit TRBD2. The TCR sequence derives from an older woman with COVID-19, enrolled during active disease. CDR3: CASSSKPGGRLNTGELFF. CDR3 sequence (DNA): TGTGCCAGCAGCTCAAAGCCGGGGGGGCGGCTGAACACCGGGGAGCTGTTTTTT.